This T cell receptor (beta chain) was identified in a study of T cells after yellow fever vaccination (dated by TCRdb to the late 2010s). For context, the study as a whole: The SMART-Seq v4 Ultra Low Input RNA kit was used to prepare libraries from fractions with low cell numbers. To follow T-cell clones before and after primary and booster YFV17D yellow fever vaccination, bulk TCR alpha and beta repertoires were sequenced over time. The cohort comprised two healthy male donors, one aged 18 to 29 and one aged 30 to 40 years. Blood was collected at multiple timepoints before and after primary and secondary immunization, and bulk PBMC replicates and cell subsets were isolated. General conclusions and limits of the study: A small share of clonotypes was detected in both CD4 and CD8 compartments, with the overlap likely arising from convergent recombination. Most clones expanded after primary vaccination (around 96% of CD4 and 88% of CD8) were re-detected after the booster, suggesting that broad memory maintenance occurred. The study included only a couple of donors, which limits how far the findings can be generalized. Compared with the primary T-cell response, the secondary T-cell response was faster but weaker, reaching its peak on day 5 rather than on day 15. FACS-sorted repertoires could contain abundant contaminating clonotypes from the bulk population, so computational filtering was required.

With regard to this clonotype: It has no known antigen specificity. There are no base qualities to consult, and no much larger clone falls within one base.

The treatment or condition label for this specimen denotes: live attenuated yellow fever vaccine strain. At each blood-draw timepoint, two biological replicates of bulk PBMCs were collected. A standard Ficoll-Paque protocol was used to isolate PBMCs from peripheral blood. TriZol was used to extract RNA from bulk PBMCs, CD4 and CD8 fractions, and dextramer-positive and dextramer-negative fractions. TCRdb records Illumina NovaSeq 6000 as the sequencer. TCR cDNA was synthesized by 5'RACE template switching, through which a universal primer site and unique molecular identifiers were introduced. Priming for cDNA synthesis came from both the TCR alpha and TCR beta constant segments. Two PCR steps were used to amplify libraries, with sample barcodes and sequencing adapters being added in the second step. Sequencing of libraries was performed on Illumina HiSeq 2500 (2x100 bp) or NovaSeq (2x150 bp). Per the source publication's procedure: MIGEC handled demultiplexing of reads and collapsing into UMI consensus sequences, while MiXCR performed V(D)J alignment. Vaccine-responding clonotypes were identified with edgeR using replicate PBMC samples, with FDR below 0.01 and a log2 fold change above 5 up to day 15 being required. CD4 or CD8 identity was assigned to each bulk clonotype according to whether the clonotype was present at higher abundance in the sequenced CD4 repertoire or the sequenced CD8 repertoire. Using fastp trimming at Q25 and MiXCR clonotype assembly, TCRdb reanalyzed the public sequencing data and kept in-frame beta chains. Records with the same CDR3 protein are collapsed into one entry carrying the most frequent genes and DNA. It is TCRdb's table, rather than the study itself, that gives the V and J calls and clone size. Counted in this sample were about 260,000 distinct CDR3 sequences; about 3.5% of them appeared once. The top ten clonotypes cover around 19% of the sample.

This specimen consisted of PBMCs, obtained 15 days after the yellow fever booster vaccination. This receptor was taken from a man between 18 and 35 years old who received the YFV17D yellow fever vaccine.

The nucleotides are TGTGCCAGCAGCTGGATGGGGAGACGGACGTATAATTCACCCCTCCACTTT. This gives the protein CASSWMGRRTYNSPLHF. The chain links TRBV5-5 with TRBJ1-6; the D gene cannot be named for sure. The CDR3 numbers 17 residues from cysteine through phenylalanine. Just CDR3 DNA is preserved here, 51 bases in frame from base 1. The V and J ends are trimmed by 3 bases and 4 bases, leaving 17 bases between them. CDR1 SGHKS and CDR2 YYEKEE were looked up in the germline V gene (reference sequence).